The 8 T cell receptor beta chains reported below all come from one sample, sequenced in a study of blood T cells in healthy people across ages. A second 7 to 11 cycle PCR used barcoded and J-beta primers. From the 5' RACE reads, TCRdb called clonotypes with MiXCR, one entry per CDR3 protein. This sample has 650,000 to 800,000 distinct CDR3 sequences, with around 43% found just once. Sequenced: blood. These receptor sequences come from a man aged 55-75 years in good health.

The table lists this clonotype with a count of one. V gene TRBV7-9 combines with J gene TRBJ2-1; D possibly corresponds to TRBD2 (6 bases). CDR3 length equals 15 residues. The V end was cut by 1 base, the J end by 7 bases, with 14 bases between. The germline gives CDR1 SEHNR, CDR2 FQNEAQ (reference sequence). CDR3 amino acids: CASSLDSPTSNEQFF. CDR3 bases: TGTGCCAGCAGCTTAGATTCGCCGACTAGTAATGAGCAGTTCTTC.

The chain is built from TRBV5-6 and TRBJ2-1; TRBD1 matches at 8 bases. The J call could be wrong; TRBJ2-7 is a better fit for the DNA end. Per the germline V gene, CDR1 is SGHDT and CDR2 is YYEEEE. The CDR3 contains 16 residues. The CDR3 DNA sequence: TGTGCCAGCAGCGTCCGGAGACAGGGGACGGTCTACGAGCAGTACTTC. This codes for CASSVRRQGTVYEQYF.

The chain is built from TRBV20-1 and TRBJ2-7, with D hard to call. The length of the CDR3 is 13 residues. Germline values: CDR1 DFQATT, CDR2 SNEGSKA (reference sequence). Deletions cut 2 bases from V and 0 bases from J, with 8 bases between. The CDR3 sequence is CSARTDISYEQYF. The CDR3 nucleotides read TGCAGTGCTAGAACAGATATCTCCTACGAGCAGTACTTC.

The chain carries TRBV12-3 or TRBV12-4 and TRBJ1-1; 9 bases align to TRBD1. V trimming: 2 bases; J trimming: 4 bases; junction bases outside the gene matches: 2. CDR3 length equals 14 residues. The chain's CDR3 is CASSLLTGGTEAFF. In nucleotides, the CDR3 is TGTGCCAGCAGTTTACTGACAGGGGGCACTGAAGCTTTCTTT.

The genes are TRBV27 and TRBJ2-7; the match to TRBD1 covers 8 bases. Unmatched junction bases numbered 2, after V lost 0 bases and J lost 1 base. The CDR3 runs to 15 residues. Germline V gene data show CDR1 as MNHEY and CDR2 as SMNVEV (reference sequence). In nucleotides, the CDR3 is TGTGCCAGCAGTTTATCGTACAGGGGGTCCTACGAGCAGTACTTC. Residues: CASSLSYRGSYEQYF.

This rearrangement joins TRBV7-6 to TRBJ1-1; no clear D. Trimming took 5 bases from V and 3 from J, leaving 10 bases between them. In germline, CDR1 is SGHVS, CDR2 FNYEAQ. The CDR3 length is 13 residues. The CDR3 loop reads CASSPIGDTEAFF. CDR3 in DNA: TGTGCCAGCAGCCCTATCGGAGACACTGAAGCTTTCTTT.

This chain links TRBV11-3 with TRBJ2-2; D is possibly TRBD1 or TRBD2 (5 bases each). V shed 10 bases and J shed 4 bases, with 16 bases lying between them. The CDR3 has 14 amino acids. Germline V CDR1 and CDR2: SGHNT, YENEEA. The CDR3, as DNA: TGTGCCACCATGAGGGGCCAGGGCACCGGGGAGCTGTTTTTT. Amino acids: CATMRGQGTGELFF.

V is TRBV28 and J is TRBJ1-4, with D perhaps matching TRBD1 (6 bases). The V gene's germline CDR1 is MDHEN and CDR2 SYDVKM. V was shortened by 5 bases and J by 3 bases, with 19 bases between the two germline ends. The CDR3 length is 17 residues. This chain's CDR3 is CASSPLGGPRPNEKLFF. For the CDR3, the DNA is TGTGCCAGCAGTCCCCTTGGGGGGCCTCGCCCTAATGAAAAACTGTTTTTT.